Listed here are 10 T cell receptor beta chains from one sample, sequenced in a study of cytomegalovirus exposure and HLA in healthy donors. Libraries were prepared by immunoSEQ multiplex PCR; TCRdb keeps only in-frame clonotypes and omits some of them. The sample includes roughly 140,000 clones, around 90% of them seen just once. Specimen: PBMCs. These receptors all stem from a woman younger than 35 in good health and CMV-seropositive.

This chain joins TRBV7-2 and TRBJ2-5, with 7 bases fitting TRBD2. Trimming at V came to 8 bases and at J to 5 bases, leaving 11 bases not matched to a gene. CDR3 length equals 14 residues. In germline, CDR1 is SGHTA, CDR2 FQGNSA. The CDR3 nucleotides read TGTGCCAGCCGGCTCCGGCGGGGGTCGGAGACCCAGTACTTC. Protein sequence: CASRLRRGSETQYF.

The CDR3 here is CASTLTGDTEAFF. In nucleotides, the CDR3 is TGCGCCAGCACCCTAACCGGGGACACTGAAGCTTTCTTT. The rearrangement links TRBV4-3 to TRBJ1-1; D is ambiguous. CDR1 LGHNA and CDR2 YSLEER come from the germline V gene. V dropped 7 bases and J dropped 3 bases, with 12 bases sitting between them. This CDR3 has 13 amino acids.

V is TRBV9 and J is TRBJ1-1, with 9 bases lining up with TRBD1. This CDR3 has 16 residues. V shed 3 bases and J 1 base; nucleotides not matched to a gene: 7. CDR1 and CDR2 (germline): SGDLS, YYNGEE. CDR3 nucleotides: TGTGCCAGCAGCGGTCGACAGGGGGTTTGGAACACTGAAGCTTTCTTT. Encoded protein: CASSGRQGVWNTEAFF.

The chain couples TRBV4-3 to TRBJ1-1; TRBD1 matches 7 bases. The CDR3 has 13 amino acids. V shed 3 bases and J 10 bases; nucleotides not matched to a gene: 8. Germline V gene sequence: CDR1 LGHNA, CDR2 YSLEER. The CDR3 reads CASSQETGVVAFF. The DNA for the CDR3 is TGCGCCAGCAGCCAGGAAACAGGGGTCGTAGCTTTCTTT.

The chain recombines TRBV7-9 with TRBJ2-6; D unresolved. CDR3 length equals 12 residues. CDR1 and CDR2 from the germline V gene are SEHNR and FQNEAQ (reference sequence). V shed 8 bases and J shed 4 bases, with 6 bases lying between them. The CDR3 loop reads CASPRGANVLTF. For the CDR3, the DNA is TGTGCCAGCCCGCGAGGGGCCAACGTCCTGACTTTC. Drawing the rest from reference TRBV7-9 and TRBJ2-6, the complete variable domain is DTGVSQNPRHKITKRGQNVTFRCDPISEHNRLYWYRQTLGQGPEFLTYFQNEAQLEKSRLLSDRFSAERPKGSFSTLEIQRTEQGDSAMYLCASPRGANVLTFGAGSRLTVL.

The V gene is TRBV2, the J gene TRBJ1-5, with 9 bases identical to TRBD1. Per the germline V gene, CDR1 is SNHLY and CDR2 is FYNNEI. The CDR3 is 15 amino acids. V trimming: 3 bases; J trimming: 8 bases; junction bases outside the gene matches: 8. The CDR3 here is CASSDGQGIREPQHF. DNA for the CDR3: TGTGCCAGCAGTGACGGACAGGGGATTAGGGAGCCCCAGCATTTT.

The chain combines TRBV9 with TRBJ1-1; D is undetermined. This CDR3 is built from 14 residues. V was trimmed by 3 bases and J by 1 base, leaving 10 bases between them. Germline lookup yields CDR1 SGDLS and CDR2 YYNGEE. DNA for the CDR3: TGTGCCAGCAGCGGTTCCCGGGGGAACACTGAAGCTTTCTTT. Amino acids: CASSGSRGNTEAFF.

J is TRBJ2-1 and V is TRBV18, with 11 nucleotides matching TRBD1. J lost 4 bases, V lost 3 bases, and 5 bases had no gene match. CDR1 is KGHSH and CDR2 is LQKENI in the germline V gene. The CDR3 length is 16 residues. DNA for the CDR3: TGTGCCAGCTCACCTCCGGGACAGGGGGGTTACAATGAGCAGTTCTTC. Its translation: CASSPPGQGGYNEQFF.

This sequence joins TRBV6-1 and TRBJ2-7; weak D call: TRBD2 (5 bases). V was cut by 5 bases and J by 1 base, with 15 bases left in between. Germline V gene lookup returns CDR1 MNHNS and CDR2 SASEGT. This CDR3 comprises 15 residues. CDR3 in DNA: TGTGCCAGCAGTCTAACCCGACGGAGGTCCTACGAGCAGTACTTC. Amino acid sequence: CASSLTRRRSYEQYF.

The chain couples TRBV11-2 to TRBJ1-3, with D unclear. The germline V gene encodes CDR1 SGHAT and CDR2 FQNNGV. This CDR3 comprises 12 residues. V was cut by 1 base and J by 9 bases, with 7 bases left in between. The CDR3 reads CASSLVWPTIYF. The CDR3 coding sequence is TGTGCCAGCAGCTTAGTCTGGCCCACCATATATTTT.